This T cell receptor beta chain was documented in a study of Tregs in tolerant kidney transplant recipients. Regulatory T cells were sorted from thawed PBMCs rested overnight at 37°C with 200 to 250 IU/ml IL-2. Using immunoSEQ multiplex PCR, the repertoire was profiled, and TCRdb retains in-frame clones only, with some absent. Of under 95,000 clones in the sample, roughly 90% are singletons; the top ten hold 0.34%. This CDR3 region has 12 residues. V lost 3 bases and J 7 bases, leaving 9 bases between the germline ends. In germline, CDR1 is SNHLY, CDR2 FYNNEI. The sample here was Tregs from blood, taken before the transplant. This chain connects TRBV2 to TRBJ2-5; D unresolved. The TCR was taken from a human donor who received a combined kidney and bone marrow transplant. CDR3 sequence (DNA): TGTGCCAGCAGTGAGGGCCTTGCGACCCAGTACTTC. This gives the protein CASSEGLATQYF.